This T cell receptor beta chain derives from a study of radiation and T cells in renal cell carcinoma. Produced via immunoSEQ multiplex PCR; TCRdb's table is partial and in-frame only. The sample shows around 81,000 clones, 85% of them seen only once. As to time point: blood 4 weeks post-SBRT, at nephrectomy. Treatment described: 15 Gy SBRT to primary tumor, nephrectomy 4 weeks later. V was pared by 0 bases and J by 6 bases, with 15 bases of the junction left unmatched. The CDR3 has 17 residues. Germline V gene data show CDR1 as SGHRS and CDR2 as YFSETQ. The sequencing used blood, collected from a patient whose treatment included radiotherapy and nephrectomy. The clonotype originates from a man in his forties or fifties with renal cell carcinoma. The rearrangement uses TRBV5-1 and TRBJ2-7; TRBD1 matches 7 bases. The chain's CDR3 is CASSLVPSDRVPREQYF. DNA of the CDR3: TGCGCCAGCAGCTTGGTTCCCTCTGACAGGGTCCCTCGCGAGCAGTACTTC.